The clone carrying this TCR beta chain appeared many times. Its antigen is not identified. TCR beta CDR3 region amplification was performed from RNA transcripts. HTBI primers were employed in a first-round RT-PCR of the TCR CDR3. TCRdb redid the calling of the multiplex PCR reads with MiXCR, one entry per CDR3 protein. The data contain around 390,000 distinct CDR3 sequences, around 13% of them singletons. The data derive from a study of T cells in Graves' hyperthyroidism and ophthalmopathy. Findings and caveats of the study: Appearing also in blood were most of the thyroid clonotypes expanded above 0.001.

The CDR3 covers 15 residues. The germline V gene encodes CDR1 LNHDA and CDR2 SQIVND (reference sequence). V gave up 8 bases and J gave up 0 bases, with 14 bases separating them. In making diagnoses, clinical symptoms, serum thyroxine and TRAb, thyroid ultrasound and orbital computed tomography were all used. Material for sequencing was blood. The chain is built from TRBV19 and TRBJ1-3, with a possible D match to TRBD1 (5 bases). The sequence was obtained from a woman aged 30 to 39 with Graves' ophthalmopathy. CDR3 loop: CASQVTTASGNTIYF. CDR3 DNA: TGTGCCAGTCAAGTTACGACAGCCTCTGGAAACACCATATATTTT.